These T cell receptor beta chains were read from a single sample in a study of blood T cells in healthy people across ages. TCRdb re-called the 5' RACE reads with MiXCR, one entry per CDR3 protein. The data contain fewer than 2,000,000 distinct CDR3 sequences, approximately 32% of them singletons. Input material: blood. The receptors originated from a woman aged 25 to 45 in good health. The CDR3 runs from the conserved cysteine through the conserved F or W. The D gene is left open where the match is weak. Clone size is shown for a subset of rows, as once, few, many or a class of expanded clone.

DNA: TGTGCCAGCTCACTTCAGGAGCGCGACACTGAAGCTTTCTTT
CDR3: CASSLQERDTEAFF
size: few
D: -
V: TRBV18
J: TRBJ1-1

DNA: TGCAGTGCTAGACGGGACATCGATGTAGGGGGCTACACCTTC
CDR3: CSARRDIDVGGYTF
size: -
D: -
V: TRBV20-1
J: TRBJ1-2

DNA: TGCGCTACAGGAGGGCCAGGCGGGGCCCCTGGAGATACGCAGTATTTT
CDR3: CATGGPGGAPGDTQYF
size: -
D: -
V: TRBV5-1
J: TRBJ2-3

DNA: TGTGCCAGCAGTGAAGGCGGGGGCCGCTACACCTTC
CDR3: CASSEGGGRYTF
size: -
D: -
V: TRBV2
J: TRBJ1-2

DNA: TGTGCCAGGTCGGGTGTAGGGGGAGGAGAGACCCAGTACTTC
CDR3: CARSGVGGGETQYF
size: -
D: -
V: TRBV2
J: TRBJ2-5

DNA: TGTGCCAGCAGTTATTCTCACGGGAGCTCCTACGAGCAGTACTTC
CDR3: CASSYSHGSSYEQYF
size: few
D: -
V: TRBV6-5
J: TRBJ2-7

DNA: TGTGCCAGCTCACCATACAGGGGTTCTTTGAGCAATGAGCAGTTCTTC
CDR3: CASSPYRGSLSNEQFF
size: -
D: TRBD1
V: TRBV18
J: TRBJ2-1

DNA: TGTGCCAGCAGCTCCGGGGGGAGCTCCTACAATGGGCAGTTCTTC
CDR3: CASSSGGSSYNGQFF
size: -
D: TRBD2
V: TRBV5-4
J: TRBJ2-1

DNA: TGTGCCAGCAGCTATAAAATCGACAGGGGAGGCCTTTATGGCTACACCTTC
CDR3: CASSYKIDRGGLYGYTF
size: few
D: TRBD1
V: TRBV7-2
J: TRBJ1-2

DNA: TGCAGCGCTTACAACCTCTGGGGTGGACAGTCCTCCTACAATGAGCAGTTCTTC
CDR3: CSAYNLWGGQSSYNEQFF
size: many
D: -
V: TRBV29-1
J: TRBJ2-1

DNA: TGCGCCAGCAGCTTGGGGGTTTCGGGGGAGACCCAGTACTTC
CDR3: CASSLGVSGETQYF
size: -
D: -
V: TRBV5-1
J: TRBJ2-5

DNA: TGTGCCAGCAGCCTCGGACCCCTTGGGCAGTATTTT
CDR3: CASSLGPLGQYF
size: -
D: -
V: TRBV7-9
J: TRBJ2-3

DNA: TGTGCCAGCAGTTCCCGGTCCTACAACGGGGAGACCCAGTACTTC
CDR3: CASSSRSYNGETQYF
size: few
D: -
V: TRBV28
J: TRBJ2-5